This entry lists 5 T cell receptor beta chains sequenced from one sample in a study of T cells after yellow fever vaccination. One entry per CDR3 protein results from TCRdb running MiXCR on the 5' RACE reads. The sample has 500,000 to 650,000 distinct CDR3 sequences, 9% to 15% seen once; the top ten hold just under 15%. The source material was PBMCs, sampled on the day of the yellow fever booster vaccination. The receptors shown here come from a man between 25 and 39 years old who received the YFV17D yellow fever vaccine.

This clonotype was seen a few times. V is TRBV6-1 and J is TRBJ2-3; D gene ambiguous. Trimming cost V 6 bases and J 5 bases, with 18 bases left between them. Germline V lookup: CDR1 MNHNS, CDR2 SASEGT. This CDR3 is 15 amino acids long. CDR3 bases: TGTGCCAGCAGCTCCCCGAAGGGCCGAGGAGATACGCAGTATTTT. Translation gives CASSSPKGRGDTQYF.

The gene calls are TRBV6-1 and TRBJ2-7; 8 bases fit TRBD2. The V gene end was trimmed by 6 bases and the J gene end by 3 bases; junction bases not matched to a gene: 7. Germline V gives CDR1 MNHNS, CDR2 SASEGT. The CDR3 is 14 residues long. The CDR3 loop is CASRKAGVIYEQYF. The CDR3 DNA reads TGTGCCAGCAGAAAAGCGGGAGTTATCTACGAGCAGTACTTC.

The table lists this clonotype with a few counts. The gene calls are TRBV15 and TRBJ1-1; D remains ambiguous. CDR3 length equals 14 residues. Germline assignment: CDR1 LNHNV and CDR2 YYDKDF (reference sequence). V lost 5 bases, J lost 3 bases, and 13 bases lay in between. In DNA form, the CDR3 reads TGTGCCACCAGCCCGACGTTAGGCCACACTGAAGCTTTCTTT. Its protein is CATSPTLGHTEAFF.

This clonotype has more than one count but fewer than ten. J is TRBJ2-7 and V is TRBV10-1; 7 bases map to TRBD1. The CDR3 spans 16 residues. V gave up 6 bases and J gave up 1 base; unmatched junction bases: 12. In germline, CDR1 is WNHNN, CDR2 SYGVQD (reference sequence). CDR3 DNA: TGCGCCAGCAGAAAAGGACAGGTTCTAAGGTCCTACGAGCAGTACTTC. It specifies CASRKGQVLRSYEQYF.

This clonotype appeared many times. The rearrangement joins TRBV7-2 to TRBJ2-1, with D unclear. This CDR3 region has 13 residues. Germline V CDR1 and CDR2: SGHTA, FQGNSA. V was pared by 2 bases and J by 10 bases, with 12 bases between. The CDR3 sequence: CASSLTVLGEQFF. The CDR3 coding sequence is TGTGCCAGCAGCTTAACGGTCCTAGGCGAGCAGTTCTTC.